The 4 T cell receptor beta chains below were found in one sample sequenced in a study of blood T cell repertoires in COVID-19. The protocol was immunoSEQ multiplex PCR, while the TCRdb copy is restricted to in-frame clones and leaves out a portion. The sample has about 170,000 clones; approximately 85% are singletons. The sequenced sample consisted of peripheral blood. The receptors here all came from an older man with COVID-19, enrolled during active disease.

This sequence joins TRBV11-2 and TRBJ2-1; D remains ambiguous. The CDR3 consists of 14 residues. Germline loops: CDR1 SGHAT, CDR2 FQNNGV. Trimming left V 2 bases short and J 8 bases short, with 13 bases between. The CDR3 DNA is TGTGCCAGCAGCTTAATGATTAGCATAGATGAGCAGTTCTTC. The encoded protein is CASSLMISIDEQFF.

V usage is TRBV3-1 (or the pseudogene TRBV3-2) and J usage is TRBJ2-7; 7 nucleotides match TRBD2. The CDR3 has 14 residues. Germline CDR1 and CDR2: LGHDT and YNNKEL (reference sequence). Trimming at V came to 7 bases and at J to 4 bases, leaving 10 bases not matched to a gene. CDR3 loop: CASTPREGRYEQYF. The CDR3, as DNA: TGTGCCAGCACCCCCAGGGAGGGGCGGTACGAGCAGTACTTC.

This chain uses TRBV23-1 with TRBJ2-7, with 8 positions matching TRBD1. TRBV23-1 is an ORF, with its function uncertain. J gave up 0 bases and V 0 bases, and 7 bases lay outside the gene matches. This CDR3 has 17 amino acids. CDR3: CASSQSWADRASYEQYF. DNA for the CDR3: TGCGCCAGCAGTCAATCGTGGGCGGACAGGGCCTCCTACGAGCAGTACTTC.

V usage is TRBV7-9 and J usage is TRBJ2-3; 12 bases fit TRBD1. Germline V lookup: CDR1 SEHNR, CDR2 FQNEAQ (reference sequence). V shed 5 bases and J 5 bases; nucleotides not matched to a gene: 8. The CDR3 extends over 16 amino acids. CDR3 sequence: CASSPAGTGGRDTQYF. As DNA, the CDR3 is TGTGCCAGCAGCCCGGCCGGGACAGGGGGCAGAGATACGCAGTATTTT.